The 5 T cell receptor beta chains reported below all come from one sample, sequenced in a study of cytomegalovirus exposure and HLA in healthy donors. Data came from immunoSEQ multiplex PCR; TCRdb stores just in-frame clones and leaves some out. The sample consists of roughly 330,000 clones, roughly nine tenths of them appearing once. The source material was PBMCs. The source is a woman aged 30 to 39 in good health and CMV-seropositive.

The V and J genes are TRBV28 and TRBJ2-7; no firm D call. Trimming shortened V by 2 bases and J by 6 bases, and 8 bases separated the two germline ends. Per the germline V gene, CDR1 is MDHEN and CDR2 is SYDVKM. This CDR3 is built from 12 residues. The CDR3 DNA follows: TGTGCCAGCAGTTTAACCATGTTCGAGCAGTACTTC. This translates into CASSLTMFEQYF.

The gene calls are TRBV5-1 and TRBJ1-3; D gene unclear. The germline V and J ends were trimmed by 2 bases and 0 bases, with 9 bases remaining between them. Germline values: CDR1 SGHRS, CDR2 YFSETQ. This CDR3 spans 15 amino acids. The CDR3: CASSFGHNSGNTIYF. DNA of the CDR3: TGCGCCAGCAGCTTCGGGCATAACTCTGGAAACACCATATATTTT. Complete variable domain (other parts from reference TRBV5-1 and TRBJ1-3): KAGVTQTPRYLIKTRGQQVTLSCSPISGHRSVSWYQQTPGQGLQFLFEYFSETQRNKGNFPGRFSGRQFSNSRSEMNVSTLELGDSALYLCASSFGHNSGNTIYFGEGSWLTVV.

V is TRBV30 and J is TRBJ2-1; no firm D call. This CDR3 contains 13 residues. Germline values: CDR1 GTSNPN, CDR2 SVGIG (reference sequence). V was pared by 4 bases and J by 6 bases, with 13 bases between. CDR3 nucleotide sequence: TGTGCCTGGACCCTAAGTGTTACCAATGAGCAGTTCTTC. This sequence encodes CAWTLSVTNEQFF.

The chain links TRBV9 to TRBJ1-1; D ambiguous. The CDR3 length is 13 residues. Trimming took 2 bases from V and 5 from J, leaving 10 bases between them. The germline gives CDR1 SGDLS, CDR2 YYNGEE. CDR3 sequence: CASSVFGGTEAFF. The CDR3 DNA reads as TGTGCCAGCAGCGTTTTCGGTGGGACTGAAGCTTTCTTT.

In DNA, the CDR3 is TGTGCCAGCGAGTCAGGCCCCTATGGCTACACCTTC. It translates to CASESGPYGYTF. The chain carries TRBV9 and TRBJ1-2; D unclear. The CDR3 is made up of 12 amino acids. Trimming took off 7 bases at V and 4 bases at J, with 11 bases between the two ends. Looked up from germline, CDR1 is SGDLS and CDR2 is YYNGEE.